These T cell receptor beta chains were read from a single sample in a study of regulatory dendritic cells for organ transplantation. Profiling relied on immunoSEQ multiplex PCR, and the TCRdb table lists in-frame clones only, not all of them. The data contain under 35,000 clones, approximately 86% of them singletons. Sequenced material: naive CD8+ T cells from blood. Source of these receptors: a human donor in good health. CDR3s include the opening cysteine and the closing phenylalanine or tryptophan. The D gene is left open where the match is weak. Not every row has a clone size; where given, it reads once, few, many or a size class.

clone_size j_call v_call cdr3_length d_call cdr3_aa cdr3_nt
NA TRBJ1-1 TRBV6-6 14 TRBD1 CASSPGTVVTEAFF TGTGCCAGCAGTCCGGGGACAGTTGTCACTGAAGCTTTCTTT
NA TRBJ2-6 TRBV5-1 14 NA CASMLYSGANVLTF TGCGCCAGCATGCTCTACTCTGGGGCCAACGTCCTGACTTTC
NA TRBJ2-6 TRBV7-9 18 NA CASSSAGGPRSGANVLTF TGTGCCAGCAGCTCCGCAGGGGGGCCCCGCTCTGGGGCCAACGTCCTGACTTTC
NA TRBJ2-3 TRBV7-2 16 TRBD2 CASSQVAGGPTDTQYF TGTGCCAGCAGCCAAGTAGCGGGGGGGCCAACAGATACGCAGTATTTT
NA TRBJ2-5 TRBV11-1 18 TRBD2 CASSVEVIRDYHQETQYF TGTGCCAGCAGCGTAGAAGTAATCCGGGACTACCACCAAGAGACCCAGTACTTC
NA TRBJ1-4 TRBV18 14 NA CASSSAGGHEKLFF TGTGCCAGCTCCTCAGCGGGGGGGCACGAAAAACTGTTTTTT
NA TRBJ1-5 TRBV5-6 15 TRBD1 CASSLTGDSNQPQHF TGTGCCAGCAGCCTGACAGGGGATAGCAATCAGCCCCAGCATTTT
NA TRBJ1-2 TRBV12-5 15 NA CASGLAGWGPNGYTF TGTGCTAGTGGTTTGGCAGGGTGGGGCCCTAATGGCTACACCTTC
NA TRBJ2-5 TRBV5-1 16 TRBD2 CASSSGLAGAQETQYF TGCGCCAGCAGCTCGGGACTAGCGGGGGCCCAAGAGACCCAGTACTTC
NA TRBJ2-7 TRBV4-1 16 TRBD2 CASSQGPRGVYYEQYF TGCGCCAGCAGCCAAGGACCCCGGGGGGTCTACTACGAGCAGTACTTC
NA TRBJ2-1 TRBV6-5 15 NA CASSYSGQGGNEQFF TGTGCCAGCAGTTACTCCGGGCAGGGTGGCAATGAGCAGTTCTTC
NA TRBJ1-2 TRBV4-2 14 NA CASSQGGISDGYTF TGTGCCAGCAGCCAAGGAGGGATTAGCGATGGCTACACCTTC
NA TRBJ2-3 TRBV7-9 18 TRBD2 CASSLEGRAPGGTDTQYF TGTGCCAGCAGCCTGGAAGGGAGGGCGCCGGGTGGCACAGATACGCAGTATTTT
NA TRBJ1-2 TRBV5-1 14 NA CASSFDKANYGYTF TGCGCCAGCAGCTTCGACAAAGCTAACTATGGCTACACCTTC
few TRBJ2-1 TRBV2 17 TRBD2 CASSDGLAGAYSNEQFF TGTGCCAGCAGTGACGGGCTAGCGGGGGCCTACAGTAATGAGCAGTTCTTC
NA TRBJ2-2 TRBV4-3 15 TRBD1 CASSQETGGGGELFF TGCGCCAGCAGCCAAGAAACAGGGGGCGGCGGGGAGCTGTTTTTT
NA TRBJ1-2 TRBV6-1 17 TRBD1 CASSERQGAGPVYGYTF TGTGCCAGCAGTGAAAGGCAGGGGGCAGGCCCGGTCTATGGCTACACCTTC
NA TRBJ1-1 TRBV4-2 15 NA CASSQGPEGETEAFF TGTGCCAGCAGCCAAGGCCCTGAGGGGGAAACTGAAGCTTTCTTT